Listed here are 31 T cell receptor beta chains from one sample, sequenced in a study of patients and donors after allogeneic stem cell transplantation (dated by TCRdb to 2018 to 2020). Library construction relied on RT-PCR. TCRdb names NextSeq 550 as the instrument used. The raw public reads went through TCRdb reprocessing: fastp at Q25, MiXCR clone calling, in-frame beta chains kept. Every CDR3 protein is listed once, alongside the most common genes and DNA of its rows. Counted in this sample were some 200,000 distinct CDR3 sequences; around 41% of them appeared once. The ten largest clonotypes hold 30% to 35% of the sample. The sequenced sample consisted of blood, either unsorted or a sorted T cell fraction (not recorded which). Every receptor here comes from a human donor who was either an allogeneic HSCT recipient or a stem cell or donor lymphocyte infusion donor (not recorded which). It is not recorded whose cells these are; they may come from a transplant donor.

The chain couples TRBV12-3 or TRBV12-4 to TRBJ2-3; D tentatively fits TRBD1 or TRBD2 (5 bases each). This CDR3 is built from 15 residues. Trimming cost V 3 bases and J 1 base, with 11 bases left between them. The CDR3 region has the DNA TGTGCCAGCAGTTTTACTGGGGACCGCACAGATACGCAGTATTTT. It codes for CASSFTGDRTDTQYF.

This clonotype has a single count. The J gene is TRBJ2-7, the V gene TRBV5-1, with 13 bases fitting TRBD2. The length of the CDR3 is 15 residues. The trim removed 7 bases at V and 0 bases at J, leaving 4 bases unmatched. Germline values: CDR1 SGHRS, CDR2 YFSETQ. CDR3 protein: CASSRTSGSSYEQYF. The CDR3 nucleotides read TGCGCCAGCTCCAGGACTAGCGGGAGCTCCTACGAGCAGTACTTC. The full variable domain, rest sourced from reference TRBV5-1 and TRBJ2-7, is KAGVTQTPRYLIKTRGQQVTLSCSPISGHRSVSWYQQTPGQGLQFLFEYFSETQRNKGNFPGRFSGRQFSNSRSEMNVSTLELGDSALYLCASSRTSGSSYEQYFGPGTRLTVT.

The V call is TRBV27, the J call TRBJ1-3; D ambiguous. The germline gives CDR1 MNHEY, CDR2 SMNVEV (reference sequence). V lost 6 bases, J lost 2 bases, and 8 bases lay in between. The CDR3 totals 13 residues. In DNA, the CDR3 is TGTGCCAGCAGAAGGTCTGCTGGAAACACCATATATTTT. This codes for CASRRSAGNTIYF.

The sample holds one count of this clonotype. This sequence joins TRBV4-1 and TRBJ2-1; 7 nucleotides line up with TRBD2. After removal of 0 bases from V and 5 bases from J, the junction contained 7 bases not matched to a gene. The CDR3 covers 16 residues. CDR1 and CDR2 (germline): MGHRA, YSYEKL. CDR3 sequence reads: CASSQDPSGPNNEQFF. In nucleotides, the CDR3 is TGCGCCAGCAGCCAAGATCCTAGCGGACCTAACAATGAGCAGTTCTTC.

This clonotype was picked up one time. This rearrangement joins TRBV7-2 to TRBJ2-5, with 10 bases identical to TRBD2. V was clipped by 7 bases and J by 5 bases; unmatched bases: 7. This CDR3 is 14 amino acids long. Germline CDR1 is SGHTA and CDR2 is FQGNSA. The CDR3 reads CASNGLSGRETQYF. In DNA form, the CDR3 reads TGTGCCAGCAACGGGCTTAGCGGGAGGGAGACCCAGTACTTC.

A word on this clonotype: A read error may account for a junction end that differs from germline. The V gene is TRBV28, the J gene TRBJ1-5, with D tentatively TRBD1 (6 bases). This CDR3 comprises 18 residues. Per germline, CDR1 MDHEN and CDR2 SYDVKM. As DNA, the CDR3 is TGTGCCAGCAGTCTATGGGTGGTAGGGACACTTAGCAATCAGCCCCAGCATTTT. It translates to CASSLWVVGTLSNQPQHF.

The chain employs TRBV28 and TRBJ2-7, with 9 positions matching TRBD1. Germline V gene sequence: CDR1 MDHEN, CDR2 SYDVKM. The CDR3 spans 14 residues. Trimming at V came to 5 bases and at J to 6 bases, leaving 8 bases not matched to a gene. Here the CDR3 DNA reads TGTGCCAGCAGTCTCCGGGACAGGGACCTCGAGCAGTACTTC. Encoded protein: CASSLRDRDLEQYF.

The chain recombines TRBV6-2 or TRBV6-3 with TRBJ2-7, with TRBD1 as a possible D gene (5 bases). V dropped 8 bases and J dropped 1 base, with 12 bases sitting between them. The germline gives CDR1 MNHEY, CDR2 SVGEGT. CDR3 length: 13 amino acids. The CDR3 spells CASGAGGSYEQYF. Written as DNA, the CDR3 is TGTGCCAGCGGGGCCGGTGGTTCCTACGAGCAGTACTTC.

This clonotype was seen once. The chain joins TRBV28 to TRBJ2-7, with a possible D match to TRBD1 (5 bases). V was trimmed by 5 bases and J by 3 bases, leaving 14 bases between them. The germline CDR1 and CDR2 sequences are MDHEN and SYDVKM. This CDR3 spans 14 amino acids. Here the CDR3 reads CASSPPWGSYEQYF. The CDR3 nucleotides are TGTGCCAGCAGTCCCCCTTGGGGCAGCTACGAGCAGTACTTC.

The DNA of the CDR3 is TGTGCCAGCTTTCGCACAGGGGGATCAAACACCGGGGAGCTGTTTTTT. Translating gives CASFRTGGSNTGELFF. This chain joins TRBV28 and TRBJ2-2; 8 bases align to TRBD1. The germline V gene encodes CDR1 MDHEN and CDR2 SYDVKM. J lost 2 bases, V lost 8 bases, and 10 bases had no gene match. The CDR3 runs to 16 residues.

The V call is TRBV5-1, the J call TRBJ1-6; D is perhaps TRBD1 (6 bases). The CDR3 is 14 residues long. With 6 bases removed from V and 6 bases from J, the gap between germline ends came to 13 bases. Germline loops: CDR1 SGHRS, CDR2 YFSETQ. CDR3 nucleotide sequence: TGCGCCAGCACCCTGGACAGTCTTAATTCACCCCTCCACTTT. Translated: CASTLDSLNSPLHF.

The CDR3 here is CASSVATGAANEQFF. CDR3 DNA: TGTGCCAGCAGCGTAGCTACGGGGGCAGCAAATGAGCAGTTCTTC. The chain uses TRBV9 and TRBJ2-1; D may be TRBD1 or TRBD2 (6 bases each). Germline V gives CDR1 SGDLS, CDR2 YYNGEE. Trimming stripped 0 bases from V and 7 bases from J, with 14 bases between. CDR3 length: 15 amino acids.

The genes are TRBV5-1 and TRBJ2-7; a possible D gene is TRBD1 (6 bases). CDR3 length: 14 residues. Looked up from germline, CDR1 is SGHRS and CDR2 is YFSETQ. V was clipped by 0 bases and J by 2 bases, with 9 bases between them. Here the CDR3 reads CASSLAGQPYEQYF. As DNA, the CDR3 is TGCGCCAGCAGCTTGGCCGGACAGCCCTACGAGCAGTACTTC.

The rearrangement joins TRBV15 to TRBJ2-3; no reliable D call. V was clipped by 3 bases and J by 3 bases, with 16 bases between them. The CDR3 is 16 residues long. Germline V gives CDR1 LNHNV, CDR2 YYDKDF (reference sequence). CDR3 sequence (DNA): TGTGCCACCAGCAGCACTCGTGTAGTGGAAACAGATACGCAGTATTTT. This sequence encodes CATSSTRVVETDTQYF.

This chain joins TRBV5-6 and TRBJ1-2, with D uncertain. The germline V gene encodes CDR1 SGHDT and CDR2 YYEEEE. Trimming took 2 bases from V and 4 from J, leaving 15 bases between them. CDR3 length: 15 residues. The CDR3 loop is CASSFSGGNGYGYTF. In DNA form, the CDR3 reads TGTGCCAGCAGCTTCAGTGGTGGTAATGGCTATGGCTACACCTTC.

V gene TRBV15 combines with J gene TRBJ1-1; D possibly corresponds to TRBD1 (5 bases). Trimming left V 8 bases short and J 0 bases short, with 10 bases between. In germline, CDR1 is LNHNV, CDR2 YYDKDF (reference sequence). The CDR3 is 13 residues long. CDR3 in amino acids: CATAGPVNTEAFF. The DNA for the CDR3 is TGTGCCACCGCGGGACCGGTGAACACTGAAGCTTTCTTT.

This rearrangement joins TRBV4-2 to TRBJ1-3, with D possibly matching TRBD1 (5 bases). This CDR3 region has 15 residues. Deletions cut 0 bases from V and 0 bases from J, with 6 bases between. Germline CDR1 and CDR2: LGHNA and YNFKEQ. The CDR3 loop is CASSQERGSGNTIYF. CDR3 DNA sequence: TGTGCCAGCAGCCAAGAAAGGGGCTCTGGAAACACCATATATTTT.

This clonotype was picked up a small number of times. The genes are TRBV4-3 and TRBJ1-2; D gene ambiguous. Germline CDR1 reads LGHNA; CDR2 reads YSLEER. The germline V and J ends were trimmed by 4 bases and 3 bases, with 15 bases remaining between them. The length of the CDR3 is 15 residues. In nucleotides, the CDR3 is TGCGCCAGCAGCCGATTTTTGGACGGGCACTATGGCTACACCTTC. Residues: CASSRFLDGHYGYTF.

The rearrangement uses TRBV5-1 and TRBJ1-2, with D unresolved. Germline CDR1 and CDR2: SGHRS and YFSETQ. V was cut by 5 bases and J by 2 bases, with 13 bases left in between. This CDR3 is 14 amino acids long. The chain's CDR3 is CASRPTMENYGYTF. In DNA, the CDR3 is TGCGCCAGCAGGCCCACAATGGAGAACTATGGCTACACCTTC.

This clonotype was counted only a few times. This chain uses TRBV4-1 with TRBJ2-1; D ambiguous. This CDR3 has 14 amino acids. The V gene lost 0 bases and the J gene lost 8 bases, with 11 bases spanning the gap. The germline CDR1 and CDR2 sequences are MGHRA and YSYEKL. This chain's CDR3 is CASSQERIVYEQFF. The CDR3 DNA reads as TGCGCCAGCAGCCAAGAGCGGATAGTCTATGAGCAGTTCTTC.

This clonotype has only a few counts. The gene calls are TRBV20-1 and TRBJ1-5; the match to TRBD1 covers 9 bases. Germline V gene lookup returns CDR1 DFQATT and CDR2 SNEGSKA (reference sequence). The ends lost 3 bases at V and 3 bases at J; junction bases unmatched: 9. The CDR3 covers 16 residues. In nucleotides, the CDR3 is TGCAGTGCTAGGGGGGACAGGGAGATAAACAATCAGCCCCAGCATTTT. Translating gives CSARGDREINNQPQHF.

The chain is built from TRBV10-3 and TRBJ2-1, with 8 bases aligning to TRBD2. With V trimmed by 7 bases and J by 8 bases, 13 bases remained unmatched. The CDR3 extends over 15 amino acids. Germline assignment: CDR1 ENHRY and CDR2 SYGVKD. The CDR3 loop is CAIKERESLEYEQFF. The DNA of the CDR3 is TGTGCCATCAAGGAGCGGGAGTCCCTTGAGTATGAGCAGTTCTTC.

The chain joins TRBV6-5 to TRBJ1-4; 8 bases map to TRBD1. Germline loops: CDR1 MNHEY, CDR2 SVGAGI. With V trimmed by 0 bases and J by 7 bases, 4 bases remained unmatched. The CDR3 has 15 residues. The CDR3 loop reads CASSYSGQGTEKLFF. Here the CDR3 DNA reads TGTGCCAGCAGTTACTCCGGACAGGGAACTGAAAAACTGTTTTTT.

This rearrangement joins TRBV6-6 to TRBJ1-6, with D uncertain. CDR3 length equals 16 residues. Deletions cut 2 bases from V and 4 bases from J, with 12 bases between. Germline V gene sequence: CDR1 MNHNY, CDR2 SVGAGI (reference sequence). The DNA for the CDR3 is TGTGCCAGCAGTTACGGAATCGGCTCTTATAATTCACCCCTCCACTTT. Protein sequence: CASSYGIGSYNSPLHF.

This rearrangement joins TRBV11-2 to TRBJ1-2, with D possibly being TRBD1 (5 bases). Trimming stripped 3 bases from V and 8 bases from J, with 19 bases between. This CDR3 contains 15 residues. The germline V gene has CDR1 SGHAT and CDR2 FQNNGV. For the CDR3, the DNA is TGTGCCAGCAGCTTTGGTGCGGGTCAGGGCCGCGGCTACACCTTC. Protein product: CASSFGAGQGRGYTF. Filled out from reference TRBV11-2 and TRBJ1-2, the complete variable domain reads EAGVAQSPRYKIIEKRQSVAFWCNPISGHATLYWYQQILGQGPKLLIQFQNNGVVDDSQLPKDRFSAERLKGVDSTLKIQPAKLEDSAVYLCASSFGAGQGRGYTFGSGTRLTVV.

At least ten counts were recorded for this clonotype. CDR3 in DNA: TGCGCCAGCAGCTTGGACAGGAGCTCTGGAAACACCATATATTTT. Protein: CASSLDRSSGNTIYF. The rearrangement links TRBV5-1 to TRBJ1-3, with a weak D call TRBD1 (5 bases). This CDR3 has 15 residues. The V gene's germline CDR1 is SGHRS and CDR2 YFSETQ. Trimming took 0 bases from V and 0 from J, leaving 7 bases between them.

J is TRBJ1-5 and V is TRBV5-8, with D unresolved. The CDR3 loop spans 15 amino acids. With 0 bases removed from V and 8 bases from J, the gap between germline ends came to 15 bases. Germline CDR1 reads SGHTS; CDR2 reads YDEGEE. CDR3 residues: CASSLAKAVVKPQHF. CDR3 in DNA: TGTGCCAGCAGCTTGGCCAAGGCAGTCGTGAAGCCCCAGCATTTT.

The J gene is TRBJ2-1, the V gene TRBV4-3; maybe TRBD2 (6 bases). Trimming took 0 bases from V and 12 from J, leaving 24 bases between them. This CDR3 spans 17 amino acids. The V gene's germline CDR1 is LGHNA and CDR2 YSLEER. CDR3 bases: TGCGCCAGCAGCCAAGATCTTACACTAGCAGTGGGCATTCGGCAGTTCTTC. Translation gives CASSQDLTLAVGIRQFF.

The chain uses TRBV3-1 and TRBJ2-3; D gene unclear. Trimming removed 4 bases at V and 0 bases at J, with 14 bases between. Germline values: CDR1 LGHDT, CDR2 YNNKEL (reference sequence). CDR3 length: 16 amino acids. This CDR3 is CASSPGLGRSTDTQYF. The CDR3, as DNA: TGTGCCAGCAGCCCAGGTTTAGGGCGAAGCACAGATACGCAGTATTTT.

This sequence joins TRBV13 and TRBJ2-2; TRBD1 or TRBD2 may be the D gene (5 bases each). CDR1 is PRHDT, CDR2 FYEKMQ, per germline (reference sequence). The V end lost 5 bases, the J end lost 6 bases, and 13 bases lay between the germline ends. This CDR3 spans 14 amino acids. The CDR3 nucleotides are TGTGCCAGCAGCGGTAGACTGGGGGCCGGGGAGCTGTTTTTT. Translation gives CASSGRLGAGELFF.

The chain employs TRBV4-3 and TRBJ2-2; 8 bases align to TRBD2. The length of the CDR3 is 15 residues. Trimming removed 8 bases from V and 8 bases from J; junction bases left unmatched: 13. The germline gives CDR1 LGHNA, CDR2 YSLEER. The CDR3 nucleotides are TGCGCCAGCGGCCTAGGCAGGGCGGGAGGAGGGGAGCTGTTTTTT. This encodes CASGLGRAGGGELFF.